The 5 T cell receptor beta chains listed next were all sequenced from one sample in a study of the immune and genomic landscape of osteosarcoma. Primary, local recurrence and metastasis osteosarcoma tumors were taken after treatment from poor-prognosis patients. Repertoires were generated with immunoSEQ multiplex PCR, while TCRdb's copy carries only in-frame clones and drops some. This table holds 10,000 to 12,000 clones, about two thirds found once. The sequencing input was osteosarcoma tumor tissue from the lung. The receptors come from a human donor with osteosarcoma.

The chain links TRBV6-7 to TRBJ2-2; 9 positions match TRBD1. TRBV6-7 is an ORF for which the function is uncertain. V trimming: 2 bases; J trimming: 7 bases; junction bases outside the gene matches: 11. CDR3 length: 17 residues. This CDR3 is CASSYLGQGRLVGELFF. The DNA of the CDR3 is TGTGCCAGCAGTTACCTCGGACAGGGGAGGTTAGTCGGGGAGCTGTTTTTT.

This clone was counted a few times. The CDR3 DNA sequence: TGTGCCAGCAGTTTACGGATGAACTTCGGTCAACTGTTTTTT. It yields the protein CASSLRMNFGQLFF. This sequence joins TRBV6-5 and TRBJ1-4, with no clear D. The CDR3 has 14 amino acids. Between the trimmed V and J ends, which lost 4 bases and 12 bases, there was a span of 18 bases. Germline V gives CDR1 MNHEY, CDR2 SVGAGI.

J is TRBJ2-4 and V is TRBV27, with 8 nucleotides matching TRBD2. V was pared by 0 bases and J by 4 bases, with 2 bases of the junction left unmatched. The germline V gene has CDR1 MNHEY and CDR2 SMNVEV (reference sequence). The CDR3 covers 15 residues. DNA of the CDR3: TGTGCCAGCAGTTTATCCGGGGGGGGGAAAAACATTCAGTACTTC. This gives the protein CASSLSGGGKNIQYF.

This chain uses TRBV5-4 with TRBJ2-2, with TRBD2 matching 7 bases. The CDR3 is 15 amino acids. CDR1 and CDR2 from the germline V gene are SGHNT and YYREEE (reference sequence). Trimming at V came to 4 bases and at J to 3 bases, leaving 6 bases not matched to a gene. The DNA of the CDR3 is TGTGCCAGCAGCCGGGAGGTAGCGGACACCGGGGAGCTGTTTTTT. This gives the protein CASSREVADTGELFF.

The chain carries TRBV19 and TRBJ2-1; D remains unclear. Germline-derived CDR1 and CDR2 are LNHDA and SQIVND (reference sequence). This CDR3 spans 13 amino acids. V shed 5 bases and J shed 6 bases, with 11 bases lying between them. The DNA for the CDR3 is TGTGCCAGTAGTCCGGTCGGGCGCAATGAGCAGTTCTTC. Translated, it gives CASSPVGRNEQFF. Looking up the rest from reference TRBV19 and TRBJ2-1 gives the full variable domain: DGGITQSPKYLFRKEGQNVTLSCEQNLNHDAMYWYRQDPGQGLRLIYYSQIVNDFQKGDIAEGYSVSREKKESFPLTVTSAQKNPTAFYLCASSPVGRNEQFFGPGTRLTVL.